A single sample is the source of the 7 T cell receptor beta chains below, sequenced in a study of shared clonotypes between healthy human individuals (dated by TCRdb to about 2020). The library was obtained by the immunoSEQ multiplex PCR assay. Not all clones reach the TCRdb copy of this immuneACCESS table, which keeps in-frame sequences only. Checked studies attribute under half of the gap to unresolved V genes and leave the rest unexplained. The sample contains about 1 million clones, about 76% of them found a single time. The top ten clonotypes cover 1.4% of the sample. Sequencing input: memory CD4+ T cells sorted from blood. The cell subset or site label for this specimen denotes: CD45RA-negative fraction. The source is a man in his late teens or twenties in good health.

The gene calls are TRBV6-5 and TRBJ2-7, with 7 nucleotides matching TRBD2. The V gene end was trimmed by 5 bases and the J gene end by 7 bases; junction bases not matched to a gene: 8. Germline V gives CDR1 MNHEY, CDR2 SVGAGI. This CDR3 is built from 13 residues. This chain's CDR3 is CASSPSGVREQYF. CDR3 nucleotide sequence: TGTGCCAGCAGTCCCAGCGGGGTCAGAGAGCAGTACTTC.

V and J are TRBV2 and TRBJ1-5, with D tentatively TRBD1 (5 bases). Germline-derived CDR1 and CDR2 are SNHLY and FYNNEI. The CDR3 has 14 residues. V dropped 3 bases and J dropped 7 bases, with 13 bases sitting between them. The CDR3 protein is CASSDTGIRQPQHF. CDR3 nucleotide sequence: TGTGCCAGCAGTGACACAGGTATTAGACAGCCCCAGCATTTT.

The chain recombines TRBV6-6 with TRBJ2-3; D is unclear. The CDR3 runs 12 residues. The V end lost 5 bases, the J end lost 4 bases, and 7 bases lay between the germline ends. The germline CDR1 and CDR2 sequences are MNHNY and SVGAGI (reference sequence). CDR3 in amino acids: CASSPSADTQYF. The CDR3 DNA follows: TGTGCCAGCAGTCCCAGCGCAGATACGCAGTATTTT.

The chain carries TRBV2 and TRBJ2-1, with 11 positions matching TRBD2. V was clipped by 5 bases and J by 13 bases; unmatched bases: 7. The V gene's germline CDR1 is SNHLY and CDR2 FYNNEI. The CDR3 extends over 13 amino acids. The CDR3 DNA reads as TGTGCCAGCAGTTCTACTAGCGGGGGTAACCAGTTCTTC. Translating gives CASSSTSGGNQFF. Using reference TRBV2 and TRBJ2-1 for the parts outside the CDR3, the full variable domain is EPEVTQTPSHQVTQMGQEVILRCVPISNHLYFYWYRQILGQKVEFLVSFYNNEISEKSEIFDDQFSVERPDGSNFTLKIRSTKLEDSAMYFCASSSTSGGNQFFGPGTRLTVL.

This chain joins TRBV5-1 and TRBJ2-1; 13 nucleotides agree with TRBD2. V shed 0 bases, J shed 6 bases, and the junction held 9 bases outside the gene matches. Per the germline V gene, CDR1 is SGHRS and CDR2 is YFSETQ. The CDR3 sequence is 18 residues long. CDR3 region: CASSLALLGLAGVNEQFF. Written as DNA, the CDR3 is TGCGCCAGCAGCTTGGCCTTGTTAGGACTAGCGGGGGTCAATGAGCAGTTCTTC.

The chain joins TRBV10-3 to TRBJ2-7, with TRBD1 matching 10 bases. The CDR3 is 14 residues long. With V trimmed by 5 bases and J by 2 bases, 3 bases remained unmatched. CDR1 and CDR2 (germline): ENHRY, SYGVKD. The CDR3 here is CAISPGQGPYEQYF. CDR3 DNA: TGTGCCATCAGTCCGGGACAGGGGCCCTACGAGCAGTACTTC.

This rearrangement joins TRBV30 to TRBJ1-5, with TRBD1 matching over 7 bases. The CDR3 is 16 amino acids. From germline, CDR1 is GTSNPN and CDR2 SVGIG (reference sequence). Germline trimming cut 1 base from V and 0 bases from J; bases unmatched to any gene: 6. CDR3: CAWSAPGTVSNQPQHF. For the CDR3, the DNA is TGTGCCTGGAGTGCCCCCGGGACAGTTAGCAATCAGCCCCAGCATTTT.